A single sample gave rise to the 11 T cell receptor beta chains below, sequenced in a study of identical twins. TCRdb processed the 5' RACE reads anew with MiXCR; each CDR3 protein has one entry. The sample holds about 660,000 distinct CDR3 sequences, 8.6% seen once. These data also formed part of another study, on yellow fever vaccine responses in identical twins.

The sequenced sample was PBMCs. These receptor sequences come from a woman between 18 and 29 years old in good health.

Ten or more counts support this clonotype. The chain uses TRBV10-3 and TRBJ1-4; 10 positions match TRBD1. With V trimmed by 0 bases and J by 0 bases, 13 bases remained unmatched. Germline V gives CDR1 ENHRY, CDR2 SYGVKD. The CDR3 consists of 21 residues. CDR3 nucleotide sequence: TGTGCCATCAGTGAGTCGAGCGCATTGGGACAGGGGATTTCAACTAATGAAAAACTGTTTTTT. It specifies CAISESSALGQGISTNEKLFF.

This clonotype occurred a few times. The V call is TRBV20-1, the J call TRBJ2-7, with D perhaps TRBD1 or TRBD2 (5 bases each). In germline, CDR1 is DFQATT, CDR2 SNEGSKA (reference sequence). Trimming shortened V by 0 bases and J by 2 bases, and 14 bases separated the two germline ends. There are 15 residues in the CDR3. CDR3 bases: TGCAGTGCTAGAGAGAGTCGGGACCAGACCTACGAGCAGTACTTC. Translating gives CSARESRDQTYEQYF.

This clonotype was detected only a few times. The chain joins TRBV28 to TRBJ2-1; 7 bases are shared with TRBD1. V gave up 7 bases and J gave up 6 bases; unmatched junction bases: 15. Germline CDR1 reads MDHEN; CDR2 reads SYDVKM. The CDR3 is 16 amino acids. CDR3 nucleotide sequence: TGTGCCAGCAACACCGCGTCCAGGGGACAGTTCAATGAGCAGTTCTTC. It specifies CASNTASRGQFNEQFF.

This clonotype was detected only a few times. The CDR3: CSVVTSGNNEQFF. The CDR3 DNA follows: TGCAGCGTTGTAACTAGCGGGAACAATGAGCAGTTCTTC. The chain joins TRBV29-1 to TRBJ2-1; 10 bases fit TRBD2. V lost 4 bases, J lost 5 bases, and 2 bases stayed unmatched. The CDR3 covers 13 residues. In germline, CDR1 is SQVTM, CDR2 ANQGSEA.

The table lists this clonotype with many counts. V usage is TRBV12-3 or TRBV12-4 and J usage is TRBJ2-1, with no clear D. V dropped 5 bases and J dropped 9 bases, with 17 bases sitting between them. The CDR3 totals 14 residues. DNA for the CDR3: TGTGCCAGCAGTCAAACTCTCAGGAACGGTGAGCAGTTCTTC. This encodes CASSQTLRNGEQFF.

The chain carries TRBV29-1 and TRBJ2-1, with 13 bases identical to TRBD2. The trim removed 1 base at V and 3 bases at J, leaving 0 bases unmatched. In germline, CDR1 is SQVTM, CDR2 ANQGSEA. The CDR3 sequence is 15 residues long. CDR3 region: CSVEGTSGSYNEQFF. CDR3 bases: TGCAGCGTTGAAGGGACTAGCGGGAGCTACAATGAGCAGTTCTTC.

In DNA form, the CDR3 reads TGTGCCAGCAGCTTCGGGCTAGGGGAGACCCAGTACTTC. It codes for CASSFGLGETQYF. The V call is TRBV11-1, the J call TRBJ2-5; D is unclear. The CDR3 has 13 amino acids. Between the trimmed V and J ends, which lost 3 bases and 5 bases, there was a span of 10 bases. Germline CDR1 reads SGHAT; CDR2 reads FQDESV (reference sequence).

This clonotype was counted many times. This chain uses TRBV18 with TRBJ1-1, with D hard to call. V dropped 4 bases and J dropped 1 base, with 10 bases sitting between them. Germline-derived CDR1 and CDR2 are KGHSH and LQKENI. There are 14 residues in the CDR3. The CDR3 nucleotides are TGTGCCAGCTCACTCTCGGACGGGAACACTGAAGCTTTCTTT. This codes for CASSLSDGNTEAFF. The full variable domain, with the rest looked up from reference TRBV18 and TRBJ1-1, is NAGVMQNPRHLVRRRGQEARLRCSPMKGHSHVYWYRQLPEEGLKFMVYLQKENIIDESGMPKERFSAEFPKEGPSILRIQQVVRGDSAAYFCASSLSDGNTEAFFGQGTRLTVV.

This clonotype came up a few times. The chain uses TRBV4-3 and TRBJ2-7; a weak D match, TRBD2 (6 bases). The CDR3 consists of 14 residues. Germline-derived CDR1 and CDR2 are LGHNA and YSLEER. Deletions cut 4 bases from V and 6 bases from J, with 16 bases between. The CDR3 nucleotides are TGCGCCAGCAGCCCCGAGGTGGGGGAGGTCGAGCAGTACTTC. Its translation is CASSPEVGEVEQYF.

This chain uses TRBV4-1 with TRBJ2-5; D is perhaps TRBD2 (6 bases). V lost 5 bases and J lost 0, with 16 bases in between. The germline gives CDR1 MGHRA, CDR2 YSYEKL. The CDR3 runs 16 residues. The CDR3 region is CASSEQALAYQETQYF. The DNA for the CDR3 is TGCGCCAGCAGCGAACAGGCTCTAGCGTACCAAGAGACCCAGTACTTC.

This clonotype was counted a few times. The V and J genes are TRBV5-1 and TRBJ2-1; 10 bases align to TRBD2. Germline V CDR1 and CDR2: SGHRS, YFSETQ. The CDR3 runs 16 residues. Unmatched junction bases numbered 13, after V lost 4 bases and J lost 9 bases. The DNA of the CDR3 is TGCGCCAGCAGCCCGGAGGGACTAGCGTTTAACACTGAGCAGTTCTTC. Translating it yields CASSPEGLAFNTEQFF.